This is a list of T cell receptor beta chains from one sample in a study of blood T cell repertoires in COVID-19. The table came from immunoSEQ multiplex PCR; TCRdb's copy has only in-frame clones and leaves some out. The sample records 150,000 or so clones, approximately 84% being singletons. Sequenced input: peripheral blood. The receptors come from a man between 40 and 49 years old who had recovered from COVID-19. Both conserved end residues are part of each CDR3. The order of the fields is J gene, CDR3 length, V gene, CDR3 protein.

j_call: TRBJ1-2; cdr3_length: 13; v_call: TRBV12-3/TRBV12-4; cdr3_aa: CASKSESNYGYTF
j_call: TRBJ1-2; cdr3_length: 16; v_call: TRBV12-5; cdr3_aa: CASGLPSTGLPKGYTF
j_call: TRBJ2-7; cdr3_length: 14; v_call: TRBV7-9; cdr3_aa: CASSFSGISYEQYF
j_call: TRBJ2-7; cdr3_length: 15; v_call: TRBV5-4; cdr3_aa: CASSLAAGGSYEQYF
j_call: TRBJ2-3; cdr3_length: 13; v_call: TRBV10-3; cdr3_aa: CAIRGRDTDTQYF
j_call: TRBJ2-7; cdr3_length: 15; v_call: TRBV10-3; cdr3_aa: CAISEVWTGSYEQYF
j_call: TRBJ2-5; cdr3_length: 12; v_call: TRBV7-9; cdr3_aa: CASSLDRETQYF
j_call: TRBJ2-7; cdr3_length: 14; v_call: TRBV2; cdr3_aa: CASRGTSGAYEQYF
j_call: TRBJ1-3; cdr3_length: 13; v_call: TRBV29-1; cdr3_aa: CSVRDRERDTIYF
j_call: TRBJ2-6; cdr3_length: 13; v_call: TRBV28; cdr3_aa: CATHFSGANVLTF
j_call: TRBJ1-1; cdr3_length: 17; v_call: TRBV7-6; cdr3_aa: CASSLVTRAGGNTEAFF
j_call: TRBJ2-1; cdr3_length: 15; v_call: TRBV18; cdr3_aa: CASSPGTTGYNEQFF
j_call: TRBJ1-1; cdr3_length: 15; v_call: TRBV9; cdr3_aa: CASSVGPQGDTEAFF
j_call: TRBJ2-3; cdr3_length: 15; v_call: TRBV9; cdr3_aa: CASSATSGEEDTQYF
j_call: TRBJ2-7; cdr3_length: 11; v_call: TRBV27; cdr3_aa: CASTGGHEQYF
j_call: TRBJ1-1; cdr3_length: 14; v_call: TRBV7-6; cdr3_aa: CASSLEQTNTEAFF
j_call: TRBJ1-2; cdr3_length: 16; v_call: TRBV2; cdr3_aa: CASSEGHGATGYGYTF
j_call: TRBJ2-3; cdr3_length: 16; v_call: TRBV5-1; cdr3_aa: CASSMGGASVPDTQYF